These T cell receptor beta chains were read from a single sample in a study of control samples from healthy donors and cancer patients. Some clones are missing from TCRdb's copy, which holds only in-frame ones; the method was immunoSEQ multiplex PCR. The sample includes roughly 50,000 clones, over 85% seen only once; the top ten take about 0.8%. Source material: PBMCs. The receptors were sampled from a man under 40 with colorectal cancer. CDR3s include the opening cysteine and the closing phenylalanine or tryptophan.

>TRBV9|TRBJ1-6
CASSPTGDVSYNSPLHF
>TRBV19|TRBJ2-2
CASSTSYLTVNTGELFF
>TRBV4-3|TRBJ1-5
CASSHRQGPNQPQHF
>TRBV27|TRBJ2-2
CASSLLGQLNTGELFF
>TRBV13|TRBJ2-2
CASSLGRGGPKNTGELFF
>TRBV19|TRBJ2-2
CASSDRGEGGELFF
>TRBV24-1|TRBJ2-1
CATSDPKSAGVDEQFF
>TRBV7-7|TRBJ2-2
CASSYKGQSTGELFF
>TRBV4-1|TRBJ2-3
CASSQEWTLYTDTQYF
>TRBV24-1|TRBJ1-2
CATSAGDGNYGYTF
>TRBV6-2/TRBV6-3|TRBJ1-1
CASSPLDFMNTEAFF
>TRBV12-5|TRBJ1-2
CASGLLQGYGYTF
>TRBV7-2|TRBJ1-3
CASSHRDRQNFFGNTIYF
>TRBV4-3|TRBJ1-6
CASSQDRRQSNSPLHF
>TRBV3-1/TRBV3-2|TRBJ1-1
CASSSAGLGTEAFF
>TRBV19|TRBJ1-1
CASSMSLYTEAFF
>TRBV19|TRBJ1-1
CASSLPDRLKNTEAFF
>TRBV12-3/TRBV12-4|TRBJ2-1
CASGLAAYNEQFF
>TRBV9|TRBJ1-5
CASSVGTGNQPQHF
>TRBV7-2|TRBJ1-2
CASSPRTGDNYGYTF
>TRBV4-3|TRBJ2-3
CASSQDLEGSSTDTQYF
>TRBV4-1|TRBJ2-2
CASSRPAGNTGELFF
>TRBV5-6|TRBJ1-1
CASTGTGVWTGNTEAFF
>TRBV19|TRBJ2-2
CASSPRTGELFF
>TRBV5-1|TRBJ1-4
CASSLASDKPGEKLFF
>TRBV18|TRBJ1-1
CASSLNRGTLNTEAFF
>TRBV7-2|TRBJ2-2
CASSLMGTTNTGELFF
>TRBV5-6|TRBJ2-7
CASSLWSSYEQYF
>TRBV7-9|TRBJ1-2
CASSSWTGGNYGYTF
>TRBV5-4|TRBJ2-3
CATTGGGTRDTQYF
>TRBV20-1|TRBJ1-2
CSASFNYGYTF
>TRBV24-1|TRBJ2-3
CATQRGDTQYF
>TRBV7-2|TRBJ2-3
CASSLDSTDTQYF
>TRBV29-1|TRBJ1-3
CSVEEGNTIYF
>TRBV13|TRBJ1-2
CASSFNRAANYGYTF
>TRBV19|TRBJ1-1
CASRTAQNTEAFF
>TRBV4-1|TRBJ1-6
CASSLRTAGENSPLHF
>TRBV13|TRBJ1-2
CASSSSGTGVYGYTF
>TRBV3-1/TRBV3-2|TRBJ2-1
CASSQEWGTGNYNEQFF
>TRBV10-3|TRBJ1-5
CAISEGRSNQPQHF
>TRBV19|TRBJ2-3
CASSPSGGAPDTQYF
>TRBV19|TRBJ1-2
CASRWDGRGYGYTF
>TRBV18|TRBJ1-3
CASSPSGGQGDTSGNTIYF
>TRBV10-1|TRBJ2-5
CASGDRSQGETQYF
>TRBV7-7|TRBJ2-2
CASSPLGDNTGELFF
>TRBV18|TRBJ2-1
CASSPPTGTSGSNEQFF
>TRBV5-1|TRBJ2-1
CASSLEAGVDEQFF